A selection of T cell receptor beta chains follows, all from one sample in a study of blood T cell repertoires in COVID-19. TCRdb keeps only in-frame clones here, not all; method: immunoSEQ multiplex PCR. The data hold 85,000 to 120,000 clones, with approximately 80% observed a single time. The sequenced sample consisted of peripheral blood. These receptors all come from a man between 60 and 75 years old with active or convalescent COVID-19. Both conserved end residues are part of each CDR3. A D gene is named only where the DNA matches it firmly. A row's size may be missing; if present it is once, few, many or a size class.

CDR3 DNA: TGTGCCAGCAGCTTAGGTACGGGACAGGGATACTACGAGCAGTACTTC
CDR3 protein: CASSLGTGQGYYEQYF
J gene: TRBJ2-7
clone size: NA
V gene: TRBV7-9
D gene: TRBD1

CDR3 DNA: TGCGCCAGCAGCCCGAACGCGGCGGGAAGCTCCTACAATGAGCAGTTCTTC
CDR3 protein: CASSPNAAGSSYNEQFF
J gene: TRBJ2-1
clone size: once
V gene: TRBV5-1
D gene: NA

CDR3 DNA: TGTGCCAGCAGCCAATTAGCGGTTCCCACAGATACGCAGTATTTT
CDR3 protein: CASSQLAVPTDTQYF
J gene: TRBJ2-3
clone size: NA
V gene: TRBV3-1/TRBV3-2
D gene: NA

CDR3 DNA: TGTGCCAGCAGTTACGGTAGCGGGAGGATGAATGAGCAGTTCTTC
CDR3 protein: CASSYGSGRMNEQFF
J gene: TRBJ2-1
clone size: NA
V gene: TRBV6-6
D gene: TRBD2

CDR3 DNA: TGTGCCAGCAGCCAAGTCTACGAGGGAAATACGCAGTATTTT
CDR3 protein: CASSQVYEGNTQYF
J gene: TRBJ2-3
clone size: NA
V gene: TRBV4-2
D gene: NA

CDR3 DNA: TGTGCCTGGGCTTTTGGCCTTGGGAGCGGTTCACCCCTCCACTTT
CDR3 protein: CAWAFGLGSGSPLHF
J gene: TRBJ1-6
clone size: NA
V gene: TRBV30
D gene: NA

CDR3 DNA: TGTGCCAGCTGGGCGAGCTCCTACAATGAGCAGTTCTTC
CDR3 protein: CASWASSYNEQFF
J gene: TRBJ2-1
clone size: NA
V gene: TRBV28
D gene: NA

CDR3 DNA: TGTGCCAGCACCTGGGACAGCACTTCCTACGAGCAGTACTTC
CDR3 protein: CASTWDSTSYEQYF
J gene: TRBJ2-7
clone size: NA
V gene: TRBV11-3
D gene: TRBD1

CDR3 DNA: TGTGCCAGTAGTATTCCTGGACCTGGACAGGCTCCCCTCCACTTT
CDR3 protein: CASSIPGPGQAPLHF
J gene: TRBJ1-6
clone size: NA
V gene: TRBV19
D gene: TRBD1

CDR3 DNA: TGTGCCAGCTCACCAGGTATGACGGGGTATGGCTACACCTTC
CDR3 protein: CASSPGMTGYGYTF
J gene: TRBJ1-2
clone size: NA
V gene: TRBV18
D gene: NA

CDR3 DNA: TGCGCCAGCAGCTTGAACAGGGACAATGAGCAGTTCTTC
CDR3 protein: CASSLNRDNEQFF
J gene: TRBJ2-1
clone size: NA
V gene: TRBV5-1
D gene: NA

CDR3 DNA: TGTGCCAGTAGTATGGGTACCGGGACACTTTATGGCTACACCTTC
CDR3 protein: CASSMGTGTLYGYTF
J gene: TRBJ1-2
clone size: NA
V gene: TRBV19
D gene: NA

CDR3 DNA: TGTGCCACCAGTGATTTGTCACAGGATTCCAATCAGCCCCAGCATTTT
CDR3 protein: CATSDLSQDSNQPQHF
J gene: TRBJ1-5
clone size: NA
V gene: TRBV24-1
D gene: NA

CDR3 DNA: TGTGCCAGCAGCCCGACAGATCGGACAGATACGCAGTATTTT
CDR3 protein: CASSPTDRTDTQYF
J gene: TRBJ2-3
clone size: NA
V gene: TRBV5-4
D gene: NA

CDR3 DNA: TGTGCCAGCAGCCCCATGGGGTCAGGGACTGAAGCTTTCTTT
CDR3 protein: CASSPMGSGTEAFF
J gene: TRBJ1-1
clone size: NA
V gene: TRBV3-1/TRBV3-2
D gene: NA

CDR3 DNA: TGCGCCAGCAGCTTGGGGGCTACAGGGTGGACTGAAGCTTTCTTT
CDR3 protein: CASSLGATGWTEAFF
J gene: TRBJ1-1
clone size: few
V gene: TRBV5-1
D gene: NA

CDR3 DNA: TGTGCCAGTAGAGAGGGAATCTCTGGGGCCAACGTCCTGACTTTC
CDR3 protein: CASREGISGANVLTF
J gene: TRBJ2-6
clone size: NA
V gene: TRBV19
D gene: NA

CDR3 DNA: TGCGCCAGCAGTGAGTCGAGGGGACAGGGGGCTTCGAGCGGGGAGCTGTTTTTT
CDR3 protein: CASSESRGQGASSGELFF
J gene: TRBJ2-2
clone size: few
V gene: TRBV10-1
D gene: TRBD1

CDR3 DNA: TGCGCCAGCAGTGCCGGGACAGGGGGCCAAGAGACCCAGTACTTC
CDR3 protein: CASSAGTGGQETQYF
J gene: TRBJ2-5
clone size: NA
V gene: TRBV10-1
D gene: TRBD1

CDR3 DNA: TGTGCCAGCAGTGACGCCGGGACAGGGGATTCACCCCTCCACTTT
CDR3 protein: CASSDAGTGDSPLHF
J gene: TRBJ1-6
clone size: NA
V gene: TRBV2
D gene: TRBD1

CDR3 DNA: TGTGCCAGCAGCCAAGATAGTAGCGGGAGCTACGAGCAGTACTTC
CDR3 protein: CASSQDSSGSYEQYF
J gene: TRBJ2-7
clone size: NA
V gene: TRBV14
D gene: TRBD2

CDR3 DNA: TGTGCCAGCAGTCAAGCGGGGGCCAGTCAGCCCCAGCATTTT
CDR3 protein: CASSQAGASQPQHF
J gene: TRBJ1-5
clone size: NA
V gene: TRBV13
D gene: NA